A selection of T cell receptor beta chains follows, all from one sample in a study of radiotherapy plus CTLA-4 blockade in lung cancer. Assay: immunoSEQ multiplex PCR; the TCRdb copy retains only in-frame clones and omits some. The sample consists of approximately 34,000 clones, roughly 71% of them appearing once. The sample in question was peripheral blood, obtained from a patient treated with radiotherapy plus ipilimumab. The source of these receptors is a human donor with non-small cell lung cancer who had stable disease on radiotherapy plus ipilimumab. CDR3s include the opening cysteine and the closing phenylalanine or tryptophan. The order of the fields is clone size, V gene, J gene, CDR3 protein. Part of the rows lack a size; the others show once, few, many or a class for expanded clones.

size: .
V: TRBV5-6
J: TRBJ2-2
CDR3: CASSLRMSTGELFF

size: once
V: TRBV10-3
J: TRBJ2-2
CDR3: CAISDPPGELFF

size: .
V: TRBV11-2
J: TRBJ2-5
CDR3: CASSTSWTGETQYF

size: .
V: TRBV19
J: TRBJ1-2
CDR3: CASSARSGYTF

size: .
V: TRBV29-1
J: TRBJ1-1
CDR3: CSVGDDLTLNTEAFF

size: once
V: TRBV19
J: TRBJ2-2
CDR3: CASSGVRTNTGELFF

size: .
V: TRBV6-5
J: TRBJ2-7
CDR3: CAATSGTGGHEQYF

size: .
V: TRBV6-1
J: TRBJ2-1
CDR3: CASSELANEQFF

size: .
V: TRBV2
J: TRBJ2-4
CDR3: CASSEIGSLAKNIQYF

size: .
V: TRBV6-9
J: TRBJ2-7
CDR3: CASSLGLAGDEQYF

size: once
V: TRBV5-1
J: TRBJ1-6
CDR3: CASGSSYNSPLHF

size: once
V: TRBV25-1
J: TRBJ1-1
CDR3: CASSGMGVRYSTEAFF

size: .
V: TRBV25-1
J: TRBJ2-7
CDR3: CASSEPPQGQYF

size: .
V: TRBV9
J: TRBJ2-5
CDR3: CASSTRDSLQETQYF

size: .
V: TRBV5-6
J: TRBJ2-3
CDR3: CASSPGGPLTDTQYF

size: .
V: TRBV27
J: TRBJ2-4
CDR3: CASFPEPWDIQYF

size: .
V: TRBV7-2
J: TRBJ2-1
CDR3: CASRLEGVSYNEQFF

size: once
V: TRBV4-3
J: TRBJ2-1
CDR3: CASSQETTIYNEQFF

size: .
V: TRBV12-5
J: TRBJ2-2
CDR3: CASGFGVASGRPGELFF

size: .
V: TRBV11-3
J: TRBJ2-1
CDR3: CASRSRLAVYNEQFF

size: .
V: TRBV18
J: TRBJ2-5
CDR3: CASSPIRNQETQYF

size: .
V: TRBV6-6
J: TRBJ2-2
CDR3: CASSRGRGETGELFF

size: .
V: TRBV9
J: TRBJ1-2
CDR3: CASSAEGGGEGYTF

size: .
V: TRBV19
J: TRBJ2-7
CDR3: CASSKREGPRGEQYF

size: .
V: TRBV10-1
J: TRBJ2-2
CDR3: CASSVIGGTGELFF

size: .
V: TRBV7-2
J: TRBJ2-2
CDR3: CASRPPGTRVAGELFF

size: few
V: TRBV7-2
J: TRBJ2-7
CDR3: CASSLRQGGTYEQYF

size: .
V: TRBV5-1
J: TRBJ2-1
CDR3: CASSLVSGSSYNEQFF

size: .
V: TRBV27
J: TRBJ2-1
CDR3: CASSLSTANNEQFF

size: .
V: TRBV27
J: TRBJ1-1
CDR3: CASSPGTGWNTEAFF

size: .
V: TRBV5-1
J: TRBJ2-4
CDR3: CASSSFQGGNIQYF

size: .
V: TRBV12-5
J: TRBJ1-5
CDR3: CASAPTGNQPQHF

size: .
V: TRBV7-2
J: TRBJ2-3
CDR3: CASSLRPLADTQYF

size: .
V: TRBV28
J: TRBJ2-7
CDR3: CASGRYEQYF

size: medium-sized
V: TRBV7-3
J: TRBJ1-2
CDR3: CASSTSSTGGYTF

size: .
V: TRBV28
J: TRBJ2-4
CDR3: CASSFFSQSKRYF

size: .
V: TRBV27
J: TRBJ2-2
CDR3: CASSRNTGELFF

size: .
V: TRBV7-3
J: TRBJ2-5
CDR3: CASSLGPRETQYF

size: .
V: TRBV6-5
J: TRBJ2-1
CDR3: CASSFRDRRYNEQFF

size: .
V: TRBV7-2
J: TRBJ2-1
CDR3: CASSSSGLYNEQFF

size: .
V: TRBV5-1
J: TRBJ2-7
CDR3: CASSLAGTGGREQYF

size: once
V: TRBV2
J: TRBJ1-2
CDR3: CASRGGFNYGYTF

size: once
V: TRBV27
J: TRBJ2-1
CDR3: CASSNGGQGEQFF

size: .
V: TRBV21-1
J: TRBJ1-3
CDR3: CASSTGTSFDTIYF

size: .
V: TRBV10-1
J: TRBJ2-1
CDR3: CASSESGTGGINEQFF

size: .
V: TRBV29-1
J: TRBJ2-1
CDR3: CSVVAGVFDNEQFF

size: few
V: TRBV18
J: TRBJ2-7
CDR3: CASSPKGTGFIEQYF

size: medium-sized
V: TRBV19
J: TRBJ2-1
CDR3: CASSIGLYNEQFF

size: .
V: TRBV18
J: TRBJ2-5
CDR3: CASSPGDKVAYF